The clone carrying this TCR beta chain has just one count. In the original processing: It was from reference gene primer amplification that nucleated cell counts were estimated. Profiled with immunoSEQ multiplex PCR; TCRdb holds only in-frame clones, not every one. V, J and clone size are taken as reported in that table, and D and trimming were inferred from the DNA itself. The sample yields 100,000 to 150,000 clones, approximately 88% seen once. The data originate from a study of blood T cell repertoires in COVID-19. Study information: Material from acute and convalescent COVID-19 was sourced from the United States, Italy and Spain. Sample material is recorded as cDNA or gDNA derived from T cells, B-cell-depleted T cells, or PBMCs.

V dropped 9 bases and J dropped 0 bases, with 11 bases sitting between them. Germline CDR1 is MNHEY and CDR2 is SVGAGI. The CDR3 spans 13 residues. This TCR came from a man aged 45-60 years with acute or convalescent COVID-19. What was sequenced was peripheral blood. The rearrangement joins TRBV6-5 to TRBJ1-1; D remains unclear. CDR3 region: CASQATLNTEAFF. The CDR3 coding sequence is TGTGCCAGTCAGGCGACCCTGAACACTGAAGCTTTCTTT.